This T cell receptor beta chain was obtained from a study of molecular identifiers for immune sequencing clone quantification. General study results and limits: Highly expanded clones may be undercounted when identical TCR molecules share barcodes. Clones above 20 RNA copies contained over 97% of effector molecules and under 1% of naive molecules.

This clonotype has at least ten counts. Its cognate antigen is unknown. Using 10%, 30% or 50% RNA, naive CD8 libraries were derived from around 20,000 to 1,000,000 sorted cells. J gave up 4 bases and V 1 base, and 11 bases lay outside the gene matches. Germline V gene data show CDR1 as SGHTA and CDR2 as FQGNSA. CDR3 length: 18 residues. Library preparation followed earlier protocols using designated TCR primers. TCRdb redid the calling of the PCR reads with MiXCR, one entry per CDR3 protein. Among 79,000 or so distinct CDR3 sequences listed, roughly 25% were seen once. The sequenced sample was naive CD8+ T cells from blood, with Jurkat cell RNA spiked in. Regarding subset: FACS-sorted CD8+CD4-CCR7+CD45RA+ naive T cells. V is TRBV7-2 and J is TRBJ2-7, with TRBD2 matching over 12 bases. The TCR sequence derives from a human donor in good health. Some libraries in this study had Jurkat cell RNA spiked in. For the CDR3, the DNA is TGTGCCAGCAGCTTAGAGCCGACTCTAGCGGGAGGGGATTACGAGCAGTACTTC. Protein: CASSLEPTLAGGDYEQYF.